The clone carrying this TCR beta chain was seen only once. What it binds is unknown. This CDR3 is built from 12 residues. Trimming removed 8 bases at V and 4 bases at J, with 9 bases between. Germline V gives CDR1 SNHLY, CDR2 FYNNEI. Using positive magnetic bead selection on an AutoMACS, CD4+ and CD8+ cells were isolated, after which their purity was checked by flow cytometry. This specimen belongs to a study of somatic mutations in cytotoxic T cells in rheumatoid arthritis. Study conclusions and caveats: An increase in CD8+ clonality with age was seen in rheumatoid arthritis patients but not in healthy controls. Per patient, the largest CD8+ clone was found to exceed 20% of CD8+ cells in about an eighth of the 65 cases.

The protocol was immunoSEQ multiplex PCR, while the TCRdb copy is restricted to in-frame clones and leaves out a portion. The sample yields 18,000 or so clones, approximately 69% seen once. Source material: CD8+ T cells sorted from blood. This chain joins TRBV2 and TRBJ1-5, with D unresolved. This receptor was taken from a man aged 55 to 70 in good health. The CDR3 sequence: CASGHPNQPQHF. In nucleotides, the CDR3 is TGTGCCAGCGGCCACCCTAATCAGCCCCAGCATTTT.